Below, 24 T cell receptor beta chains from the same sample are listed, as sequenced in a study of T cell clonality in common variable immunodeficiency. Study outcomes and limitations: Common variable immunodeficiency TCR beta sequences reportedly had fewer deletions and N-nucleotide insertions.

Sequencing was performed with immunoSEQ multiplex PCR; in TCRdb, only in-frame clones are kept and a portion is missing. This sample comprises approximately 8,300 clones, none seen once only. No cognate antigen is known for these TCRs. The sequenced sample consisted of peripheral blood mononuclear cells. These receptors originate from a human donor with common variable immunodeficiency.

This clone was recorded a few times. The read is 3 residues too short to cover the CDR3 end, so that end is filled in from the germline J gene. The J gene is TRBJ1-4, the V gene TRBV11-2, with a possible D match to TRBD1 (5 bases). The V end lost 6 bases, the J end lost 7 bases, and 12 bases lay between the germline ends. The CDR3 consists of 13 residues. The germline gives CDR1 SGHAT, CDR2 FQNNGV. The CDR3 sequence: CASRQCGAEKLFF. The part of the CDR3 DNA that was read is TGTGCCAGCAGGCAATGCGGGGCTGAAAAA.

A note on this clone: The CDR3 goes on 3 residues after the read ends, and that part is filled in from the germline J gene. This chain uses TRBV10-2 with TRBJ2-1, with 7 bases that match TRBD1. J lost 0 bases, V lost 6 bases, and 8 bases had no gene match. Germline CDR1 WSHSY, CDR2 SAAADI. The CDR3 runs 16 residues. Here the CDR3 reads CASRVRQGSSYNEQFF. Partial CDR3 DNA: TGCGCCAGCAGAGTTAGACAGGGTAGCTCCTACAATGAG.

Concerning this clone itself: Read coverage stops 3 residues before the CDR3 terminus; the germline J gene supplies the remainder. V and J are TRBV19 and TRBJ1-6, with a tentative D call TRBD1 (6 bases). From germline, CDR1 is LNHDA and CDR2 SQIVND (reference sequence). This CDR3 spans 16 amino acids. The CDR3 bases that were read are TGTGCCAGCAAGGGCATCGGGACATCCTATAAGTCAACC. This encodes CASKGIGTSYKST. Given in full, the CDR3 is CASKGIGTSYKSTLHF.

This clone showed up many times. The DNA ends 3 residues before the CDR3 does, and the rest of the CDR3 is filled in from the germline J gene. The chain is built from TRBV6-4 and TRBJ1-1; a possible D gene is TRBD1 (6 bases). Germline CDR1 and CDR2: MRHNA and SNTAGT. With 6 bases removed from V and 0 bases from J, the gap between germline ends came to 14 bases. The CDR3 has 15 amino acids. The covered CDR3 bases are TGTGCCAGCAGGGAACAGGGTTTGTTGAACACTGAA. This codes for CASREQGLLNTE. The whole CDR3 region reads CASREQGLLNTEAFF.

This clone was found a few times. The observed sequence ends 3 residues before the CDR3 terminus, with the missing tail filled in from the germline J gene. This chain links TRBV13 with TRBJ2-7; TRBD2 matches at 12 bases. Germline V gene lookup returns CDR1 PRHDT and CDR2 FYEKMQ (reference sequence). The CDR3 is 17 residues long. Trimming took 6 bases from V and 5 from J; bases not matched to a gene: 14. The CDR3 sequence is CASSWASGGDVTHEQYF. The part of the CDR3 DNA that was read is TGTGCCAGCAGTTGGGCTAGCGGGGGGGACGTAACCCACGAG.

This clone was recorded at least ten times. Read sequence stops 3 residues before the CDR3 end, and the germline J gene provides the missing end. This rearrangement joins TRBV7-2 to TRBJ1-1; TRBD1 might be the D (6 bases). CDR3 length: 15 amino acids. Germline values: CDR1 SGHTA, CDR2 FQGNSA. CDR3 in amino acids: CASSVRQWGGAGAFF. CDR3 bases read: TGTGCCAGCAGCGTTAGGCAGTGGGGGGGCGCGGGG.

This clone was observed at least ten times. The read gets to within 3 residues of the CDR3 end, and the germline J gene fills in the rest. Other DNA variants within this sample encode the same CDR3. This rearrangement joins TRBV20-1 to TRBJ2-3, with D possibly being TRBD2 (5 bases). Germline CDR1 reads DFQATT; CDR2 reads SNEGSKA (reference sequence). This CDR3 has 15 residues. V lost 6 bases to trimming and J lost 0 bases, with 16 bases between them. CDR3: CSAKEAGRSTDTQYF. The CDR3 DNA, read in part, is TGCAGTGCAAAGGAGGCTGGGCGCAGCACAGATACG.

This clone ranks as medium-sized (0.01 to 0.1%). Here the CDR3 reads CASSEVGRPNQPQHF. CDR3 bases read: TGTGCCAGCAGTGAAGTCGGCAGGCCAAATCAGCCC. This rearrangement joins TRBV6-1 to TRBJ1-5; no clear D gene. The read ends 3 residues shy of where the CDR3 ends; the end is completed using the germline J gene. The CDR3 runs to 15 residues. From germline, CDR1 is MNHNS and CDR2 SASEGT. V was shortened by 1 base and J by 4 bases, with 11 bases between the two germline ends.

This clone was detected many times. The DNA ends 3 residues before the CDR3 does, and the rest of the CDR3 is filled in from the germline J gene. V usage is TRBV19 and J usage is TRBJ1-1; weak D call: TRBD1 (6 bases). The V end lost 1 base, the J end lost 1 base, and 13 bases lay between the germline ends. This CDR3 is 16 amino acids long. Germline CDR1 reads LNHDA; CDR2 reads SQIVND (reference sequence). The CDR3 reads CASSIGYRVGNTEAFF. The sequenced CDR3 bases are TGTGCCAGTAGTATAGGTTACAGGGTCGGGAACACTGAA.

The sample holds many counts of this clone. The CDR3 protein is CASSLQENYGYTF. The CDR3 DNA, read in part, is TGCGCCAGCAGCTTGCAGGAGAACTATGGC. The V gene is TRBV5-1, the J gene TRBJ1-2; D is undetermined. The read finishes 3 residues shy of the CDR3 end, and the germline J gene is used to complete it. V was shortened by 1 base and J by 2 bases, with 6 bases between the two germline ends. The germline V gene has CDR1 SGHRS and CDR2 YFSETQ. CDR3 length equals 13 residues. Together with reference TRBV5-1 and TRBJ1-2, the CDR3 gives the full variable domain: KAGVTQTPRYLIKTRGQQVTLSCSPISGHRSVSWYQQTPGQGLQFLFEYFSETQRNKGNFPGRFSGRQFSNSRSEMNVSTLELGDSALYLCASSLQENYGYTFGSGTRLTVV.

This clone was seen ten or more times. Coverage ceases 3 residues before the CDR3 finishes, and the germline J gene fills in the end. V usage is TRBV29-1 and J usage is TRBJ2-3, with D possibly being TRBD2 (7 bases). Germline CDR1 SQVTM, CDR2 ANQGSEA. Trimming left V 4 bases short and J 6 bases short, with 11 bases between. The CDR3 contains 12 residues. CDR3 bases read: TGCAGCGTTGTTGGGGGGGCGGATACG. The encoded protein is CSVVGGADT. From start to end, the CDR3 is CSVVGGADTQYF.

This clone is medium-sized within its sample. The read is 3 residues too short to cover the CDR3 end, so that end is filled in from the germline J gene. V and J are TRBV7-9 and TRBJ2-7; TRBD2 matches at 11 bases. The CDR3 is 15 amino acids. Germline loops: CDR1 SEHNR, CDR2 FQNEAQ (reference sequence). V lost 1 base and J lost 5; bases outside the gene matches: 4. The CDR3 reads CASSLVAGGPDEQYF. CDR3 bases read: TGTGCCAGCAGCTTAGTAGCGGGGGGGCCGGACGAG.

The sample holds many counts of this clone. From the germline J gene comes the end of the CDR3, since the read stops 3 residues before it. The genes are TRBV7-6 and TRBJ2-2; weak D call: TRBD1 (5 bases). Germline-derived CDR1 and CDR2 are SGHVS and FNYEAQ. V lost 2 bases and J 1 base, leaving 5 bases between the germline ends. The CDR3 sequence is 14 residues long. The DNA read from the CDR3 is TGTGCCAGCAGCTTACAGGGGAACACCGGGGAG. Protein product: CASSLQGNTGE. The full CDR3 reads CASSLQGNTGELFF.

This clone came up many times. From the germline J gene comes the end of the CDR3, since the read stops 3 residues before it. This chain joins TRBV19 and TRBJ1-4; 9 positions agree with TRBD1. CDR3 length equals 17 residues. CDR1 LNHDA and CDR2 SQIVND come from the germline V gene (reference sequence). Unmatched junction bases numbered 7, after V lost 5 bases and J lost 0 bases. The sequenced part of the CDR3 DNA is TGTGCCAGTAGTGTTGGACAGGGGTACCCAACTAATGAAAAA. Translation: CASSVGQGYPTNEK. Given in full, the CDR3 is CASSVGQGYPTNEKLFF.

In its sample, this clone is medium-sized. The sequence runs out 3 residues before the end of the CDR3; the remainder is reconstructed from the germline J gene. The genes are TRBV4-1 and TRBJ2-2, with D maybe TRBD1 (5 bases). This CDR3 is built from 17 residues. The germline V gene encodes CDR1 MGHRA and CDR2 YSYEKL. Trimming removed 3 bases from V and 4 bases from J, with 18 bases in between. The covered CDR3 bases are TGCGCCAGCAGCCACGCTCTCACGCAGGGTGGCACCGGGGAG. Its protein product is CASSHALTQGGTGE. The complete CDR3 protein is CASSHALTQGGTGELFF.

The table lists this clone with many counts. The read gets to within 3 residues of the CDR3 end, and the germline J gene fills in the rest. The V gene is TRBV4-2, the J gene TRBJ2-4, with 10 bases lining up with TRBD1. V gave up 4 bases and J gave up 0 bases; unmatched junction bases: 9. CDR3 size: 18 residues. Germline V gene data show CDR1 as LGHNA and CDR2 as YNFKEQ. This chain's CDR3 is CASSRGAGTGVAKNIQYF. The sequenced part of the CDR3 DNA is TGTGCCAGCAGCCGGGGGGCTGGGACAGGGGTAGCCAAAAACATT.

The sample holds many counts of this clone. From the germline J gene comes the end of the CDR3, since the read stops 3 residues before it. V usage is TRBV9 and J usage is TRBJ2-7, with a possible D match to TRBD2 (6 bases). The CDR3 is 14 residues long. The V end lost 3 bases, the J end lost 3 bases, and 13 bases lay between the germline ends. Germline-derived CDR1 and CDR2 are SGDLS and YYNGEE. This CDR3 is CASSERDLGYEQYF. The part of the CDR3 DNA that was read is TGTGCCAGCAGCGAACGGGACTTGGGCTACGAG.

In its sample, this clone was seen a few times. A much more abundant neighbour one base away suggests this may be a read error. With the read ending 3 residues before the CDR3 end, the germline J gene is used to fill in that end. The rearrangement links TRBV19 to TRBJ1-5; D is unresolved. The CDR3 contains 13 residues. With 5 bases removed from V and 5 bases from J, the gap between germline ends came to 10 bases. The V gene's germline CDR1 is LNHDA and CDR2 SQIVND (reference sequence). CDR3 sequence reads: CASSSRYDQPQHF. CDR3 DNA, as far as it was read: TGTGCCAGTAGTTCGCGCTACGATCAGCCC.

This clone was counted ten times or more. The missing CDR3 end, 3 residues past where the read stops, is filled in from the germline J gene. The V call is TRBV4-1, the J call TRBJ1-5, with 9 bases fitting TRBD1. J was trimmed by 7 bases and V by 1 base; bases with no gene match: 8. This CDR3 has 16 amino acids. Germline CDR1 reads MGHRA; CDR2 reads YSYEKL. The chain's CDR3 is CASSQVEQGAKQPQHF. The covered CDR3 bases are TGCGCCAGCAGCCAAGTTGAACAGGGGGCGAAGCAGCCC.

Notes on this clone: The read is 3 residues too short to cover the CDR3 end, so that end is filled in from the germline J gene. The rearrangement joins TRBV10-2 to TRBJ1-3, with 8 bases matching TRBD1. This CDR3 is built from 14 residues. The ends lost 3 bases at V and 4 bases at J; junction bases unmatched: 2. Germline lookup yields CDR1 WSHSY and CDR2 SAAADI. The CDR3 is CASSDRDRGNTIYF. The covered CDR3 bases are TGCGCCAGCAGTGACCGGGACAGGGGAAACACC.

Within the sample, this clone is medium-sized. This CDR3 is CASSAFQGNYGYTF. The sequenced part of the CDR3 DNA is TGTGCCAGCAGCGCCTTCCAGGGGAACTATGGC. V is TRBV9 and J is TRBJ1-2; D perhaps matches TRBD1 (6 bases). Coverage ceases 3 residues before the CDR3 finishes, and the germline J gene fills in the end. The CDR3 loop spans 14 amino acids. Per the germline V gene, CDR1 is SGDLS and CDR2 is YYNGEE. Trimming stripped 3 bases from V and 2 bases from J, with 11 bases between.

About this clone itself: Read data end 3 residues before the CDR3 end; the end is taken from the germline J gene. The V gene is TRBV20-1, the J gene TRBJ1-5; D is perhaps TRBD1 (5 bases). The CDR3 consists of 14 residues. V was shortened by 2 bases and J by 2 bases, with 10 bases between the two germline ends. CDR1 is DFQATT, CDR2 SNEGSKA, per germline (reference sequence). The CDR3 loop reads CSARRGEGNQPQHF. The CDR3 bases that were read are TGCAGTGCTAGAAGAGGGGAGGGCAATCAGCCC.

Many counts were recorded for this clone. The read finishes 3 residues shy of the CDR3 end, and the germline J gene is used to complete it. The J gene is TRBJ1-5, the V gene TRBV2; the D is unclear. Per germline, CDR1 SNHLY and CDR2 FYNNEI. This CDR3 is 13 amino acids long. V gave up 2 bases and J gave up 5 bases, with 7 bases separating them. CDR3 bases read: TGTGCCAGCAGTGAATGGCGGGATCAGCCC. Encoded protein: CASSEWRDQP. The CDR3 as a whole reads CASSEWRDQPQHF.

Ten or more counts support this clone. CDR3 sequence reads: CASSPGTGKVQPQHF. The CDR3 bases that were read are TGTGCCAGCTCACCTGGGACAGGGAAAGTACAGCCC. The V gene is TRBV18, the J gene TRBJ1-5; 9 bases are shared with TRBD1. The CDR3 end lies 3 residues beyond the end of the read and is filled in from the germline J gene. Trimming cost V 3 bases and J 7 bases; bases outside gene matches: 7. The CDR3 is 15 residues long. CDR1 KGHSH and CDR2 LQKENI come from the germline V gene. The full variable domain, completed using reference TRBV18 and TRBJ1-5, is NAGVMQNPRHLVRRRGQEARLRCSPMKGHSHVYWYRQLPEEGLKFMVYLQKENIIDESGMPKERFSAEFPKEGPSILRIQQVVRGDSAAYFCASSPGTGKVQPQHFGDGTRLSIL.